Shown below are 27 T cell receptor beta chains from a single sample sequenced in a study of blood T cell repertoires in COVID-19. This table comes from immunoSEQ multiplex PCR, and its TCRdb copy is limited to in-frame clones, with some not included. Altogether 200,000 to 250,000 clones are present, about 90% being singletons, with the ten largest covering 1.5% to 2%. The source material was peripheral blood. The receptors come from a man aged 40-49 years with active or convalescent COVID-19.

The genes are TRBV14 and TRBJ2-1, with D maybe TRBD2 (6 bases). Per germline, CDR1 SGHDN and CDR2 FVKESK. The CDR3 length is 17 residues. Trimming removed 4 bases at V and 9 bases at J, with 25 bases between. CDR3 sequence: CASSPRQLAVGVGEQFF. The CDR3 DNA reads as TGTGCCAGCAGCCCCCGGCAGTTAGCGGTCGGAGTGGGTGAGCAGTTCTTC.

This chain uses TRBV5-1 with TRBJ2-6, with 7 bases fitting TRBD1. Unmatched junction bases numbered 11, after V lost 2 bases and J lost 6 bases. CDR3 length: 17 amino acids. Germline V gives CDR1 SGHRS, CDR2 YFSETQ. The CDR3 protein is CASSFVARTGLANVLTF. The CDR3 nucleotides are TGCGCCAGCAGCTTTGTTGCTCGGACAGGCCTGGCCAACGTCCTGACTTTC.

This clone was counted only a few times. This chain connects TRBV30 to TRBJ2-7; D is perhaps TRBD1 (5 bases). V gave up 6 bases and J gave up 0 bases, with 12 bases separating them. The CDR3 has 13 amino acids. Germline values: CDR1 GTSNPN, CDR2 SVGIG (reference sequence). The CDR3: CACLTVSSYEQYF. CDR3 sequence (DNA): TGTGCCTGTTTGACAGTTAGCTCCTACGAGCAGTACTTC.

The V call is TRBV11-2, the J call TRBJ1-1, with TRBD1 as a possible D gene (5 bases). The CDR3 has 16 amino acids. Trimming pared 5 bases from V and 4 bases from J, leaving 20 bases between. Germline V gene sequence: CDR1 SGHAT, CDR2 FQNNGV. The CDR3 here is CASSQGSGAGPTEAFF. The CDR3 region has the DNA TGTGCCAGCAGCCAGGGATCTGGGGCAGGGCCCACTGAAGCTTTCTTT. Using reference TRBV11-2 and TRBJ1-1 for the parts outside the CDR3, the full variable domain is EAGVAQSPRYKIIEKRQSVAFWCNPISGHATLYWYQQILGQGPKLLIQFQNNGVVDDSQLPKDRFSAERLKGVDSTLKIQPAKLEDSAVYLCASSQGSGAGPTEAFFGQGTRLTVV.

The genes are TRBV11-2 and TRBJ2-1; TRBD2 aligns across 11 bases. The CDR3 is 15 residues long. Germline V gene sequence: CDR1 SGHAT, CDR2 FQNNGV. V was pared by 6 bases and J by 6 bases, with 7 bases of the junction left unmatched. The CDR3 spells CASSSTSGGGNEQFF. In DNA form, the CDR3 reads TGTGCCAGCAGTTCTACTAGCGGGGGTGGCAATGAGCAGTTCTTC.

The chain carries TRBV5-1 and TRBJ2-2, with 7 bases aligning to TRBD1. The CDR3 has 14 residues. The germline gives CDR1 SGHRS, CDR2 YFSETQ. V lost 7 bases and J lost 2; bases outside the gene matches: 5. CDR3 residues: CASETGTNTGELFF. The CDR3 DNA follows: TGCGCCAGCGAGACAGGGACCAACACCGGGGAGCTGTTTTTT.

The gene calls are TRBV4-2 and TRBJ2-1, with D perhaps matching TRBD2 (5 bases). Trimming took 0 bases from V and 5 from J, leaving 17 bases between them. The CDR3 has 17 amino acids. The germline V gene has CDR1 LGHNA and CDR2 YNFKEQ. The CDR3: CASSQDERADLNNEQFF. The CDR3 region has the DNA TGTGCCAGCAGCCAAGACGAACGAGCGGATCTGAACAATGAGCAGTTCTTC.

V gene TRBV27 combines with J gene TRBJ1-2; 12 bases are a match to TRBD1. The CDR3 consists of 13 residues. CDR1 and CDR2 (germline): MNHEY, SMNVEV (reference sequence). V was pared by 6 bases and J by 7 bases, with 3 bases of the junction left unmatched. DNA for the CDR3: TGTGCCAGCAGGGGACAGGGGGCGCTTGGCTACACCTTC. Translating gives CASRGQGALGYTF.

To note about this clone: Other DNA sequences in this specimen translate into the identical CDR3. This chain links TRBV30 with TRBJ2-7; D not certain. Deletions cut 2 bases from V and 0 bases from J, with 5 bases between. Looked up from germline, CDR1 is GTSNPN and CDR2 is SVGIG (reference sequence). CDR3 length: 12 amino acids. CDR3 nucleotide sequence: TGTGCCTGGAGTCCGTCCTCCTACGAGCAGTACTTC. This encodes CAWSPSSYEQYF. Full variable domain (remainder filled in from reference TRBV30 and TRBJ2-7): SQTIHQWPATLVQPVGSPLSLECTVEGTSNPNLYWYRQAAGRGLQLLFYSVGIGQISSEVPQNLSASRPQDRQFILSSKKLLLSDSGFYLCAWSPSSYEQYFGPGTRLTVT.

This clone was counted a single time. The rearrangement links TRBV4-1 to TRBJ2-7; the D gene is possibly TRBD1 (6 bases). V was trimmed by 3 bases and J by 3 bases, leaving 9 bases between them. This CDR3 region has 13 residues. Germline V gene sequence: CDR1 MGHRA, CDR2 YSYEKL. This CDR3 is CASSHQTGYEQYF. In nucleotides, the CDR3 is TGCGCCAGCAGCCATCAGACAGGCTACGAGCAGTACTTC.

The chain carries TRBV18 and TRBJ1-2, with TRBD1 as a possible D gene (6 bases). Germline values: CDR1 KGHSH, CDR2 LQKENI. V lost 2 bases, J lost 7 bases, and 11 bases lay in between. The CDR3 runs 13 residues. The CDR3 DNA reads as TGTGCCAGCTCACCATCTGCAGGGGCTGGCTACACCTTC. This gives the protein CASSPSAGAGYTF.

CDR3 region: CASSRRGTGSSGANVLTF. CDR3 in DNA: TGTGCCAGCAGTCGCAGGGGGACAGGGAGTTCGGGGGCCAACGTCCTGACTTTC. The J gene is TRBJ2-6, the V gene TRBV6-6, with 9 bases fitting TRBD1. J lost 4 bases, V lost 5 bases, and 12 bases had no gene match. CDR1 is MNHNY, CDR2 SVGAGI, per germline (reference sequence). The CDR3 runs 18 residues.

The CDR3 DNA reads as TGTGCCAGCAGCGTACGGGGGAGTACAGATACGCAGTATTTT. It yields the protein CASSVRGSTDTQYF. The rearrangement links TRBV9 to TRBJ2-3, with a weak D call TRBD2 (6 bases). The germline V and J ends were trimmed by 1 base and 3 bases, with 9 bases remaining between them. The CDR3 loop spans 14 amino acids. From germline, CDR1 is SGDLS and CDR2 YYNGEE.

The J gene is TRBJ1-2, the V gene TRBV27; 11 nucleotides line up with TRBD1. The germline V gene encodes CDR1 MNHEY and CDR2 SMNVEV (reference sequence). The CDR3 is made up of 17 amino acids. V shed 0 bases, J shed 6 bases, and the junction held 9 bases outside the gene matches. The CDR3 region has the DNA TGTGCCAGCAGTTTATCAGGACAGGGGGCGCCGAAGGATGGCTACACCTTC. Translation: CASSLSGQGAPKDGYTF.

CDR3 in amino acids: CASSLTGSGETQYF. CDR3 DNA: TGTGCCAGCAGCTTAACGGGTTCGGGAGAGACCCAGTACTTC. The chain employs TRBV7-3 and TRBJ2-5; no reliable D call. Trimming cost V 0 bases and J 4 bases, with 9 bases left between them. Germline V lookup: CDR1 SGHTA, CDR2 FQGTGA. This CDR3 is 14 amino acids long.

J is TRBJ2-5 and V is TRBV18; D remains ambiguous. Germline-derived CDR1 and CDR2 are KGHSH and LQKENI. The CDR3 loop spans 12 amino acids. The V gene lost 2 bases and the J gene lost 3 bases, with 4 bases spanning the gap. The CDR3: CASSPTEETQYF. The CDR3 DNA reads TGTGCCAGCTCACCAACGGAAGAGACCCAGTACTTC.

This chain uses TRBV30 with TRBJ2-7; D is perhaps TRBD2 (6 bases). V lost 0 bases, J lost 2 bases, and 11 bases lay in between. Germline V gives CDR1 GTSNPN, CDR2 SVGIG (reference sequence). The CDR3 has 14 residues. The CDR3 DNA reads TGTGCCTGGAGTGTAGGAGGGGCCACCTACGAGCAGTACTTC. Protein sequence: CAWSVGGATYEQYF.

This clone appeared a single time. CDR3 sequence: CASSIQTGGQPQHF. The CDR3 bases are TGTGCCAGTAGTATCCAGACAGGCGGTCAGCCCCAGCATTTT. V is TRBV19 and J is TRBJ1-5; tentatively, D is TRBD1 (6 bases). CDR1 and CDR2 (germline): LNHDA, SQIVND (reference sequence). This CDR3 has 14 residues. V was cut by 3 bases and J by 6 bases, with 12 bases left in between.

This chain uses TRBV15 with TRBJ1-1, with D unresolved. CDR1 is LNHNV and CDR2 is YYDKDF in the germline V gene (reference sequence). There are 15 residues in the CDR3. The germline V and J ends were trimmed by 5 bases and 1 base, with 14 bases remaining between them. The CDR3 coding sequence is TGTGCCACCAGCCCCGATCGGCCGGGGAACACTGAAGCTTTCTTT. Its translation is CATSPDRPGNTEAFF.

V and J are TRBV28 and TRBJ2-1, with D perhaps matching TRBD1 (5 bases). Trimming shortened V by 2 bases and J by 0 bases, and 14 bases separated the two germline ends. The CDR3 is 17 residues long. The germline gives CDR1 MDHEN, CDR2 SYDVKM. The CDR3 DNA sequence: TGTGCCAGCAGTTTAACCCCAGGGTCGAGCTCCTACAATGAGCAGTTCTTC. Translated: CASSLTPGSSSYNEQFF.

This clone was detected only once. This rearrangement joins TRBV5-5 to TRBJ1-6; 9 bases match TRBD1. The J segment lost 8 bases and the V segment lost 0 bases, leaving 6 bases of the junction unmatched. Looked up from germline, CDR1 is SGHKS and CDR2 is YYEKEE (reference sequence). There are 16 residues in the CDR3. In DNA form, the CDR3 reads TGTGCCAGCAGCTTGGGGACAGGGGAACCGTATTCACCCCTCCACTTT. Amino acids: CASSLGTGEPYSPLHF. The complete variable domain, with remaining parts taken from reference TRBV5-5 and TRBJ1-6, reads DAGVTQSPTHLIKTRGQQVTLRCSPISGHKSVSWYQQVLGQGPQFIFQYYEKEERGRGNFPDRFSARQFPNYSSELNVNALLLGDSALYLCASSLGTGEPYSPLHFGNGTRLTVT.

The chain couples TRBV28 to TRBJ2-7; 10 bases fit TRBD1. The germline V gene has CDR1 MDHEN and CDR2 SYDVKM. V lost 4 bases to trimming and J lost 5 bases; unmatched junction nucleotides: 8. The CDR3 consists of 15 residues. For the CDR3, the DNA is TGTGCCAGCAGTTCCCAGACAGGGGGCCTTGACGAGCAGTACTTC. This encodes CASSSQTGGLDEQYF.

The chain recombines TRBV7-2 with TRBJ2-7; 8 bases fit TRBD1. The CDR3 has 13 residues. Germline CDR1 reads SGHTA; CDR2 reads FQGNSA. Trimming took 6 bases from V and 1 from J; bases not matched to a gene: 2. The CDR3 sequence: CASRNRGSYEQYF. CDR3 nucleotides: TGTGCCAGCAGGAACAGGGGGTCCTACGAGCAGTACTTC.

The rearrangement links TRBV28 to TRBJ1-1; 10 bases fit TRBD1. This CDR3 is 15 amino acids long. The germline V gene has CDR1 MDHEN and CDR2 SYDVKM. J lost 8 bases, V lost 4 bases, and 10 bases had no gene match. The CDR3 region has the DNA TGTGCCAGCAGTTCTTCCGGGACAGGGGCCGGGGAAGCTTTCTTT. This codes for CASSSSGTGAGEAFF.

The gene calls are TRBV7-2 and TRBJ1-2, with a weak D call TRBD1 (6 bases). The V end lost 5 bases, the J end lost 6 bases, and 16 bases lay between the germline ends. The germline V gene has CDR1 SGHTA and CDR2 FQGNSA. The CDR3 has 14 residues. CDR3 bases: TGTGCCAGCAGCCCAAGGGGGTTGGCGGATGGCTACACCTTC. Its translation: CASSPRGLADGYTF.

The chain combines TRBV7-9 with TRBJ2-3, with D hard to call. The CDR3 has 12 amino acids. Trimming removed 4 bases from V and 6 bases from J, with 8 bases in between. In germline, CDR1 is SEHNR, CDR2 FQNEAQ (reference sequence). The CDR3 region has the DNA TGTGCCAGCAGCTCTCAGTCGGATACGCAGTATTTT. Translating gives CASSSQSDTQYF.

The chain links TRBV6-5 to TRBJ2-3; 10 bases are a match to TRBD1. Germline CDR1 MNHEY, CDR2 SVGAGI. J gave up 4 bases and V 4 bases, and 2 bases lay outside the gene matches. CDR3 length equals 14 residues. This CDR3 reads CASSSGQGPDTQYF. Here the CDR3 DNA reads TGTGCCAGCAGTTCGGGACAGGGGCCAGATACGCAGTATTTT.